One and the same sample provided the 19 T cell receptor beta chains below, sequenced in a study of memory CD4+ T cells and cytomegalovirus serostatus. The sort gate was single viable CD3+CD4+CD8-CD45RO+ cells for memory CD4+ T cells. TCRdb keeps only in-frame clones here, not all; method: immunoSEQ multiplex PCR. The table lists more than 45,000 clones, 82% of them singletons, with approximately 0.55% in the top ten. Sample: memory CD4+ T cells from blood. All receptors derive from an adult in good health and CMV-seronegative.

The chain recombines TRBV14 with TRBJ1-3; D is undetermined. This CDR3 comprises 17 residues. Germline assignment: CDR1 SGHDN and CDR2 FVKESK. The germline V and J ends were trimmed by 0 bases and 2 bases, with 14 bases remaining between them. In DNA, the CDR3 is TGTGCCAGCAGCCAAGATGGAGGGAATAGGGCTGGAAACACCATATATTTT. Translating gives CASSQDGGNRAGNTIYF.

This chain joins TRBV18 and TRBJ2-3, with 9 bases fitting TRBD1. Germline V gene data show CDR1 as KGHSH and CDR2 as LQKENI. Losses at the gene ends were 6 bases for V and 1 base for J; bases not matched to a gene: 8. This CDR3 contains 16 residues. The CDR3 reads CASSYGTGSGTDTQYF. DNA of the CDR3: TGTGCCAGCTCTTACGGGACAGGGTCGGGCACAGATACGCAGTATTTT.

This rearrangement joins TRBV21-1 to TRBJ1-4; the table assigns TRBD1, which was not confirmed against the DNA. TRBV21-1 is a pseudogene. This CDR3 is 14 amino acids long. The CDR3 sequence is CANPRQGRREKLFF. The CDR3 bases are TGTGCCAATCCTAGACAGGGGCGACGGGAAAAACTGTTTTTT.

The chain has TRBV19 and TRBJ1-2, with D tentatively TRBD1 (5 bases). This CDR3 has 11 amino acids. Germline V gene data show CDR1 as LNHDA and CDR2 as SQIVND (reference sequence). CDR3 region: CVAEGNYGYTF. The CDR3, as DNA: TGTGTCGCCGAGGGGAACTATGGCTACACCTTC.

V usage is TRBV18 and J usage is TRBJ1-2; tentative D call: TRBD1 (5 bases). The length of the CDR3 is 13 residues. Germline CDR1 is KGHSH and CDR2 is LQKENI. The V gene lost 1 base and the J gene lost 8 bases, with 11 bases spanning the gap. The CDR3: CASSPQGPRGYTF. DNA of the CDR3: TGTGCCAGCTCACCACAGGGACCTCGGGGCTACACCTTC.

The chain is built from TRBV5-6 and TRBJ2-5; D not resolved. Trimming pared 0 bases from V and 5 bases from J, leaving 2 bases between. Germline CDR1 SGHDT, CDR2 YYEEEE. CDR3 length: 11 residues. The CDR3: CASSLDETQYF. CDR3 DNA sequence: TGTGCCAGCAGCTTGGATGAGACCCAGTACTTC. The complete variable domain, with remaining parts taken from reference TRBV5-6 and TRBJ2-5, reads DAGVTQSPTHLIKTRGQQVTLRCSPKSGHDTVSWYQQALGQGPQFIFQYYEEEERQRGNFPDRFSGHQFPNYSSELNVNALLLGDSALYLCASSLDETQYFGPGTRLLVL.

The V gene is TRBV5-1, the J gene TRBJ1-2, with D possibly being TRBD1 (6 bases). The CDR3 sequence is 15 residues long. Deletions cut 0 bases from V and 2 bases from J, with 11 bases between. Germline-derived CDR1 and CDR2 are SGHRS and YFSETQ. CDR3 in DNA: TGCGCCAGCAGCTTGGCCTCACAGGGAAACTATGGCTACACCTTC. Translating gives CASSLASQGNYGYTF.

The chain employs TRBV19 and TRBJ1-2; 10 bases match TRBD1. Germline CDR1 LNHDA, CDR2 SQIVND (reference sequence). The trim removed 4 bases at V and 6 bases at J, leaving 11 bases unmatched. The CDR3 extends over 16 amino acids. CDR3 in amino acids: CASSTADWTGGNGYTF. The DNA for the CDR3 is TGTGCCAGTAGTACGGCAGACTGGACAGGGGGTAATGGCTACACCTTC.

The genes are TRBV18 and TRBJ2-1, with D possibly matching TRBD1 (5 bases). This CDR3 region has 17 residues. Germline assignment: CDR1 KGHSH and CDR2 LQKENI. Trimming pared 0 bases from V and 2 bases from J, leaving 14 bases between. The DNA for the CDR3 is TGTGCCAGCTCACCACCATCAGGGATCAACCCCTACAATGAGCAGTTCTTC. This codes for CASSPPSGINPYNEQFF.

This chain connects TRBV29-1 to TRBJ2-1; 9 nucleotides align to TRBD1. J lost 8 bases, V lost 5 bases, and 16 bases had no gene match. The CDR3 is made up of 16 amino acids. The germline V gene encodes CDR1 SQVTM and CDR2 ANQGSEA. CDR3 nucleotides: TGCAGCGTTTATGAATTTACCGGGACAGGGTCACATGAGCAGTTCTTC. Amino acids: CSVYEFTGTGSHEQFF.

The chain links TRBV16 to TRBJ1-5; tentatively, D is TRBD1 (6 bases). Trimming removed 3 bases from V and 4 bases from J, with 13 bases in between. In germline, CDR1 is KGHSY, CDR2 FQNENV. This CDR3 contains 15 residues. CDR3 sequence: CASSQGGGINQPQHF. CDR3 sequence (DNA): TGTGCCAGCAGCCAGGGAGGGGGGATTAATCAGCCCCAGCATTTT.

The chain links TRBV7-9 to TRBJ1-1; D gene unclear. V shed 3 bases and J shed 3 bases, with 8 bases lying between them. CDR1 and CDR2 from the germline V gene are SEHNR and FQNEAQ (reference sequence). The CDR3 loop spans 13 amino acids. CDR3: CASSFERYTEAFF. CDR3 nucleotides: TGTGCCAGCAGCTTTGAAAGGTACACTGAAGCTTTCTTT.

This clone was seen a handful of times. V and J are TRBV7-9 and TRBJ1-2; maybe TRBD1 (6 bases). V was pared by 5 bases and J by 2 bases, with 9 bases between. Germline V gene data show CDR1 as SEHNR and CDR2 as FQNEAQ (reference sequence). The length of the CDR3 is 13 residues. CDR3 nucleotide sequence: TGTGCCAGCAGCCCCACAGGGAACTATGGCTACACCTTC. Its translation: CASSPTGNYGYTF. Looking up the rest from reference TRBV7-9 and TRBJ1-2 gives the full variable domain: DTGVSQNPRHKITKRGQNVTFRCDPISEHNRLYWYRQTLGQGPEFLTYFQNEAQLEKSRLLSDRFSAERPKGSFSTLEIQRTEQGDSAMYLCASSPTGNYGYTFGSGTRLTVV.

This clone was seen just once. This chain uses TRBV11-1 with TRBJ1-1; D is undetermined. Germline CDR1 reads SGHAT; CDR2 reads FQDESV (reference sequence). This CDR3 is 11 amino acids long. V dropped 8 bases and J dropped 4 bases, with 8 bases sitting between them. CDR3 sequence: CASRVATEAFF. CDR3 DNA sequence: TGTGCCAGCCGGGTGGCCACTGAAGCTTTCTTT.

V gene TRBV5-1 combines with J gene TRBJ2-3; TRBD2 matches 7 bases. Germline V lookup: CDR1 SGHRS, CDR2 YFSETQ. The CDR3 is 14 amino acids. With V trimmed by 0 bases and J by 5 bases, 3 bases remained unmatched. In nucleotides, the CDR3 is TGCGCCAGCAGCTTGGGGGAGGGCGGAGATACGCAGTATTTT. Translation: CASSLGEGGDTQYF. Supplemented by reference TRBV5-1 and TRBJ2-3, the full variable domain reads KAGVTQTPRYLIKTRGQQVTLSCSPISGHRSVSWYQQTPGQGLQFLFEYFSETQRNKGNFPGRFSGRQFSNSRSEMNVSTLELGDSALYLCASSLGEGGDTQYFGPGTRLTVL.

The chain recombines TRBV2 with TRBJ1-1, with a tentative D call TRBD1 (5 bases). The length of the CDR3 is 12 residues. Trimming took 6 bases from V and 3 from J, leaving 8 bases between them. CDR1 is SNHLY and CDR2 is FYNNEI in the germline V gene. CDR3 DNA sequence: TGTGCCAGCAGGGGGGAATACACTGAAGCTTTCTTT. Its translation is CASRGEYTEAFF.

The chain has TRBV6-5 and TRBJ2-7, with TRBD2 as a possible D gene (6 bases). The germline V gene encodes CDR1 MNHEY and CDR2 SVGAGI. The CDR3 is made up of 15 amino acids. Trimming left V 2 bases short and J 3 bases short, with 14 bases between. The CDR3 here is CASSYGGPRGYEQYF. The CDR3 bases are TGTGCCAGCAGTTACGGAGGGCCGAGGGGCTACGAGCAGTACTTC.

The chain combines TRBV27 with TRBJ1-6; no definite D call. The V gene's germline CDR1 is MNHEY and CDR2 SMNVEV (reference sequence). Trimming shortened V by 6 bases and J by 0 bases, and 9 bases separated the two germline ends. This CDR3 has 15 amino acids. The CDR3 DNA is TGTGCCAGCAGAACCGCGAGCTCCTATAATTCACCCCTCCACTTT. Its translation: CASRTASSYNSPLHF.

This clone occurred once. This chain connects TRBV5-1 to TRBJ2-1, with TRBD2 matching over 13 bases. Germline trimming cut 7 bases from V and 3 bases from J; bases unmatched to any gene: 1. The germline CDR1 and CDR2 sequences are SGHRS and YFSETQ. This CDR3 comprises 14 residues. CDR3 DNA sequence: TGCGCCAGCCGGACTAGCGGGGGCTACAATGAGCAGTTCTTC. It translates to CASRTSGGYNEQFF.